This T cell receptor beta chain was captured in a study of T cell clones after liver transplantation. Across the whole study: TCRbeta sequencing after a pre-transplant mixed lymphocyte reaction identified graft-donor-reactive clones, later tracked in post-transplant blood. Third-party-reactive TCRbeta sequences from pre-transplant mixed lymphocyte reactions served as antigen-independent comparators.

Clones were sequenced by immunoSEQ multiplex PCR, and TCRdb holds only the in-frame ones, with some missing. The sample includes about 22,000 clones, roughly 69% of them seen just once. Study results and limitations: The donor-reactive repertoire was only partly measurable in a couple of subjects, lacking donor cells. In most of the 8 subjects, circulating graft-donor-reactive CD4 TCRbeta sequences fell significantly after transplant.

This clone has only a few counts. Antigen specificity is unknown. Germline lookup yields CDR1 SGHDT and CDR2 YYEEEE. Unmatched junction bases numbered 8, after V lost 5 bases and J lost 5 bases. CDR3 length equals 16 residues. Source: CD4+ T cells from blood, taken before liver transplant. The sequence derives from a human donor who received a liver transplant. The chain is built from TRBV5-6 and TRBJ2-3; 13 bases map to TRBD2. The CDR3 region has the DNA TGTGCCAGCAGGTCAGGACTAGCGGGAGCGGGAGATACGCAGTATTTT. Translation: CASRSGLAGAGDTQYF. The variable domain in full, with the rest retrieved from reference TRBV5-6 and TRBJ2-3, is DAGVTQSPTHLIKTRGQQVTLRCSPKSGHDTVSWYQQALGQGPQFIFQYYEEEERQRGNFPDRFSGHQFPNYSSELNVNALLLGDSALYLCASRSGLAGAGDTQYFGPGTRLTVL.